Listed here are 21 T cell receptor beta chains from one sample, sequenced in a study of T cell responses to AZD1222 COVID-19 vaccine (dated by TCRdb to about 2021). Library prep was done by the immunoSEQ multiplex PCR assay. In its TCRdb copy, this immuneACCESS table keeps in-frame sequences only and misses some clones. Where compared with another copy, unresolved V genes explain less than half of these, and the others have no known cause. The sample table contains about 150,000 clones; only one count was recorded for more than 70% of them. Over 4.5% of the sample comes from the top ten. The time point label, as the study defines it: about 28 days (+/-7) after the second vaccine dose. The specimen comprised peripheral blood, sampled 28 days after the second AZD1222 dose. These receptors originate from an adult who received the AZD1222 COVID-19 vaccine.

The chain is built from TRBV10-2 and TRBJ2-1, with a tentative D call TRBD2 (5 bases). CDR3 length equals 12 residues. V gave up 0 bases and J gave up 10 bases, with 7 bases separating them. Germline V gene lookup returns CDR1 WSHSY and CDR2 SAAADI. DNA of the CDR3: TGCGCCAGCAGTGAGTCTGGGAGAGAGCAGTTCTTC. Its protein product is CASSESGREQFF.

A few counts support this clone. The V call is TRBV3-1 (or the pseudogene TRBV3-2), the J call TRBJ1-1, with D hard to call. The CDR3 contains 13 residues. Trimming removed 2 bases from V and 2 bases from J, with 6 bases in between. From germline, CDR1 is LGHDT and CDR2 YNNKEL (reference sequence). This chain's CDR3 is CASSQSENTEAFF. The CDR3 DNA is TGTGCCAGCAGCCAATCCGAAAACACTGAAGCTTTCTTT.

Turning to this clone: Other nucleotide sequences from this sample produce the same CDR3. The chain couples TRBV12-3 or TRBV12-4 to TRBJ2-7; D uncertain. V lost 3 bases and J lost 5, with 8 bases in between. This CDR3 comprises 12 residues. The CDR3 loop reads CASSLVRDEQYF. The DNA of the CDR3 is TGTGCCAGCAGTTTGGTACGGGACGAGCAGTACTTC.

The sample holds a few counts of this clone. The rearrangement links TRBV5-5 to TRBJ1-5; no definite D call. The ends were cut back, 1 base at V and 4 bases at J, with 15 bases in the middle. Germline CDR1 is SGHKS and CDR2 is YYEKEE (reference sequence). There are 16 residues in the CDR3. In DNA form, the CDR3 reads TGTGCCAGCAGCTTGTCCACGCGCGCACTTAATCAGCCCCAGCATTTT. Its translation: CASSLSTRALNQPQHF.

The V gene is TRBV7-2, the J gene TRBJ2-3; D is perhaps TRBD1 or TRBD2 (5 bases each). The CDR3 length is 16 residues. Germline V gene lookup returns CDR1 SGHTA and CDR2 FQGNSA. The V and J ends lost 3 bases and 4 bases respectively, with 17 bases between them. The DNA for the CDR3 is TGTGCCAGCAGCTTGGGACCAGAAAAAAGTCCAGATACGCAGTATTTT. Its translation: CASSLGPEKSPDTQYF.

This chain connects TRBV5-1 to TRBJ2-7; no clear D. V gave up 0 bases and J gave up 4 bases, with 14 bases separating them. This CDR3 is 15 amino acids long. The V gene's germline CDR1 is SGHRS and CDR2 YFSETQ. CDR3 sequence: CASSLGHTSDYEQYF. CDR3 DNA: TGCGCCAGCAGCTTGGGGCACACCTCCGATTACGAGCAGTACTTC.

The V and J genes are TRBV3-1 (or the pseudogene TRBV3-2) and TRBJ2-3; tentatively, D is TRBD2 (7 bases). From germline, CDR1 is LGHDT and CDR2 YNNKEL (reference sequence). This CDR3 has 14 residues. The V end lost 4 bases, the J end lost 6 bases, and 14 bases lay between the germline ends. The CDR3 DNA reads TGTGCCAGCAGCCTCGGGGGGCTAAGGGATACGCAGTATTTT. Its protein is CASSLGGLRDTQYF.

The rearrangement uses TRBV12-5 and TRBJ2-7; no clear D. Trimming took off 8 bases at V and 0 bases at J, with 23 bases between the two ends. This CDR3 comprises 17 residues. CDR1 LGHNT and CDR2 FRNRAP come from the germline V gene. DNA of the CDR3: TGTGCTAGTCGTTCAGCCTACGGGCCACGTAGCTCCTACGAGCAGTACTTC. Translating gives CASRSAYGPRSSYEQYF. The full variable domain, rest sourced from reference TRBV12-5 and TRBJ2-7, is DARVTQTPRHKVTEMGQEVTMRCQPILGHNTVFWYRQTMMQGLELLAYFRNRAPLDDSGMPKDRFSAEMPDATLATLKIQPSEPRDSAVYFCASRSAYGPRSSYEQYFGPGTRLTVT.

The chain is built from TRBV29-1 and TRBJ2-2, with D tentatively TRBD1 (5 bases). The germline V gene encodes CDR1 SQVTM and CDR2 ANQGSEA. V was clipped by 7 bases and J by 2 bases, with 20 bases between them. This CDR3 is built from 16 residues. The CDR3 loop is CSALGGRGSNTGELFF. The CDR3 DNA reads as TGCAGCGCCCTGGGTGGAAGGGGCAGCAACACCGGGGAGCTGTTTTTT.

The chain couples TRBV2 to TRBJ2-7; possible D gene TRBD2, 5 bases. Germline V gene lookup returns CDR1 SNHLY and CDR2 FYNNEI. The CDR3 covers 14 residues. The germline V and J ends were trimmed by 8 bases and 2 bases, with 16 bases remaining between them. The CDR3 spells CASRRSSEPYEQYF. DNA for the CDR3: TGTGCCAGCCGACGTAGTAGCGAACCCTACGAGCAGTACTTC.

This clone was seen a handful of times. This chain connects TRBV5-1 to TRBJ2-3; perhaps TRBD2 as D (6 bases). Trimming cost V 6 bases and J 2 bases, with 19 bases left between them. The CDR3 is made up of 16 amino acids. Germline values: CDR1 SGHRS, CDR2 YFSETQ. The CDR3 spells CASTPTGSGITDTQYF. CDR3 nucleotide sequence: TGCGCCAGCACCCCGACGGGTAGCGGAATCACAGATACGCAGTATTTT.

The rearrangement links TRBV7-8 to TRBJ2-5; 7 positions agree with TRBD1. This CDR3 spans 15 amino acids. J was trimmed by 4 bases and V by 5 bases; bases with no gene match: 10. Germline V gives CDR1 SGHVS, CDR2 FQNEAQ. The DNA of the CDR3 is TGTGCCAGCAGCGCGGGCAGGGGGTCGGGAGAGACCCAGTACTTC. Its protein product is CASSAGRGSGETQYF.

V is TRBV11-3 and J is TRBJ2-1; 11 bases are a match to TRBD2. The V segment lost 5 bases and the J segment 2 bases; nucleotides outside the gene matches: 2. Germline V lookup: CDR1 SGHNT, CDR2 YENEEA. The CDR3 sequence is 15 residues long. The CDR3 DNA reads TGTGCCAGCAGCGTAGCGGGGGGGCCCTACAATGAGCAGTTCTTC. Protein sequence: CASSVAGGPYNEQFF.

The chain joins TRBV10-3 to TRBJ1-3, with D possibly TRBD1 on 5 matching bases. The germline CDR1 and CDR2 sequences are ENHRY and SYGVKD. The CDR3 has 14 amino acids. Deletions cut 2 bases from V and 3 bases from J, with 8 bases between. The CDR3 here is CAISEAGDGNTIYF. The DNA of the CDR3 is TGTGCCATCAGTGAGGCGGGGGATGGAAACACCATATATTTT.

The V call is TRBV10-3, the J call TRBJ2-1; TRBD2 is a possible D gene (5 bases). The CDR3 is 12 residues long. The V and J ends lost 5 bases and 10 bases respectively, with 12 bases between them. CDR1 is ENHRY and CDR2 is SYGVKD in the germline V gene. The CDR3 sequence: CAISPLAREQFF. In nucleotides, the CDR3 is TGTGCCATCAGTCCCCTAGCAAGAGAGCAGTTCTTC.

This chain joins TRBV3-1 (or the pseudogene TRBV3-2) and TRBJ2-6, with no clear D. Germline CDR1 LGHDT, CDR2 YNNKEL (reference sequence). This CDR3 contains 12 residues. V lost 4 bases and J 3 bases, leaving 1 base between the germline ends. This chain's CDR3 is CASSLGANVLTF. Here the CDR3 DNA reads TGTGCCAGCAGCCTTGGGGCCAACGTCCTGACTTTC.

The chain combines TRBV7-7 with TRBJ2-1; 7 bases are a match to TRBD2. Looked up from germline, CDR1 is SSHAT and CDR2 is FNYEAQ (reference sequence). This CDR3 comprises 15 residues. With 3 bases clipped from V and 4 bases from J, the junction kept 6 bases outside the gene matches. The CDR3 region has the DNA TGTGCCAGCAGCTTGCTAGCGGAGACTTACAATGAGCAGTTCTTC. Translated, it gives CASSLLAETYNEQFF.

V gene TRBV3-1 (or the pseudogene TRBV3-2) combines with J gene TRBJ1-1, with D hard to call. The germline gives CDR1 LGHDT, CDR2 YNNKEL (reference sequence). V gave up 5 bases and J gave up 3 bases, with 13 bases separating them. The CDR3 extends over 14 amino acids. The CDR3 sequence is CASSTTPGDTEAFF. The CDR3, as DNA: TGTGCCAGCAGCACGACCCCCGGGGACACTGAAGCTTTCTTT.

The V call is TRBV7-9, the J call TRBJ2-5; D possibly corresponds to TRBD1 (6 bases). The CDR3 covers 13 residues. CDR1 and CDR2 from the germline V gene are SEHNR and FQNEAQ (reference sequence). V lost 7 bases, J lost 4 bases, and 13 bases lay in between. The CDR3 sequence: CASIPTGGETQYF. For the CDR3, the DNA is TGTGCCAGCATCCCGACAGGAGGAGAGACCCAGTACTTC.

The chain has TRBV11-3 and TRBJ2-1; 8 bases agree with TRBD2. Germline V CDR1 and CDR2: SGHNT, YENEEA. The CDR3 totals 15 residues. Trimming removed 5 bases from V and 2 bases from J; junction bases left unmatched: 5. The CDR3, as DNA: TGTGCCAGCAGCGGGAGCGGGGGCCCCTACAATGAGCAGTTCTTC. This encodes CASSGSGGPYNEQFF. The full variable domain, completed using reference TRBV11-3 and TRBJ2-1, is EAGVVQSPRYKIIEKKQPVAFWCNPISGHNTLYWYLQNLGQGPELLIRYENEEAVDDSQLPKDRFSAERLKGVDSTLKIQPAELGDSAVYLCASSGSGGPYNEQFFGPGTRLTVL.

V usage is TRBV7-2 and J usage is TRBJ2-2, with D maybe TRBD1 (6 bases). The V gene's germline CDR1 is SGHTA and CDR2 FQGNSA. V was pared by 3 bases and J by 16 bases, with 21 bases between. CDR3 size: 14 residues. The CDR3 DNA reads TGTGCCAGCAGCTTCAATCGCGACCTTACAGGGTGGTTTTTT. Its translation: CASSFNRDLTGWFF.